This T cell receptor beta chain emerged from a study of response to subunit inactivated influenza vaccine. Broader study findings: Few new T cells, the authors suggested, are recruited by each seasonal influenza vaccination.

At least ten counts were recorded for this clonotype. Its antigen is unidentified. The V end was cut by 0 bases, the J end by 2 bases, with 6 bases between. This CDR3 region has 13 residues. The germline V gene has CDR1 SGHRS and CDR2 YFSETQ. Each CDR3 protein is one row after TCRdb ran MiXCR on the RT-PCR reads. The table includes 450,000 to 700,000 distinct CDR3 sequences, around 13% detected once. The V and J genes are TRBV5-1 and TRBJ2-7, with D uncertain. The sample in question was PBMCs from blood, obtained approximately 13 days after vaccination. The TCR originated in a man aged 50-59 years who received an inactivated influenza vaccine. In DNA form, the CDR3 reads TGCGCCAGCAGCTTGGGGGAACCCTACGAGCAGTACTTC. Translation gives CASSLGEPYEQYF.